Each of the 3 T cell receptor beta chains below was sequenced from the same sample in a study of T cells in Graves' hyperthyroidism and ophthalmopathy. TCR beta CDR3 regions were amplified from RNA transcripts. The TCR CDR3 first-round RT-PCR relied on the HTBI primer set. Each CDR3 protein is one row after TCRdb ran MiXCR on the multiplex PCR reads. The sample includes 300,000 to 450,000 distinct CDR3 sequences, more than 13% of them seen just once. Sequencing was done on a sample of blood. The receptors shown here come from a woman between 25 and 40 years old with Graves' hyperthyroidism.

This clonotype was detected ten times or more. The chain carries TRBV12-3 or TRBV12-4 and TRBJ2-7; a weak D match, TRBD2 (6 bases). The CDR3 consists of 18 residues. Trimming shortened V by 4 bases and J by 0 bases, and 22 bases separated the two germline ends. In DNA form, the CDR3 reads TGTGCCAGCAGTTCACCCCCCGGGACTCCAGTGGGCTCCTACGAGCAGTACTTC. It specifies CASSSPPGTPVGSYEQYF.

The chain recombines TRBV20-1 with TRBJ1-3; 7 bases are shared with TRBD1. The V gene end was trimmed by 3 bases and the J gene end by 4 bases; junction bases not matched to a gene: 9. This CDR3 has 15 residues. In germline, CDR1 is DFQATT, CDR2 SNEGSKA (reference sequence). CDR3 nucleotides: TGCAGTGCTAGCCGTTCGACAGGGAACGGAAACACCATATATTTT. Protein product: CSASRSTGNGNTIYF.

The table lists this clonotype with a few counts. The rearrangement uses TRBV29-1 and TRBJ2-1, with D unclear. Germline CDR1 and CDR2: SQVTM and ANQGSEA. Trimming removed 5 bases from V and 7 bases from J, with 9 bases in between. The CDR3 totals 11 residues. CDR3 sequence: CSVSRQNEQFF. CDR3 in DNA: TGCAGCGTTAGTAGACAAAATGAGCAGTTCTTC.